The 20 T cell receptor beta chains reported below all come from one sample, sequenced in a study of shared clonotypes between healthy human individuals. Naive CD8 isolation took CD45RO-negative cells positively selected for CCR7 and excluded terminally differentiated effector memory CD45RA+ cells. Assay used: immunoSEQ multiplex PCR; TCRdb lists only in-frame clones, some missing. The table includes about 1,800,000 clones, roughly 94% detected once. Sequencing was carried out using naive CD8+ T cells sorted from blood. The receptors here all came from a young man in good health.

This chain uses TRBV28 with TRBJ2-7; perhaps TRBD1 as D (6 bases). Germline V gene sequence: CDR1 MDHEN, CDR2 SYDVKM. CDR3 size: 14 residues. V was clipped by 8 bases and J by 2 bases, with 16 bases between them. The CDR3 DNA reads TGTGCCAGCGGGGGATGGGACACACCCTACGAGCAGTACTTC. As protein: CASGGWDTPYEQYF.

The chain employs TRBV11-1 and TRBJ2-5, with TRBD2 identical over 7 bases. This CDR3 is built from 14 residues. V was pared by 4 bases and J by 1 base, with 3 bases of the junction left unmatched. The germline V gene has CDR1 SGHAT and CDR2 FQDESV (reference sequence). CDR3 sequence reads: CASSWRETQETQYF. CDR3 nucleotide sequence: TGTGCCAGCAGCTGGCGGGAGACCCAAGAGACCCAGTACTTC.

V and J are TRBV6-5 and TRBJ1-1; 8 nucleotides line up with TRBD1. Trimming took 0 bases from V and 0 from J; bases not matched to a gene: 0. CDR1 and CDR2 from the germline V gene are MNHEY and SVGAGI. CDR3 length: 15 amino acids. CDR3 region: CASSYSTGVNTEAFF. The CDR3 region has the DNA TGTGCCAGCAGTTACTCGACAGGGGTGAACACTGAAGCTTTCTTT.

V and J are TRBV6-5 and TRBJ2-1, with D maybe TRBD2 (5 bases). The CDR3 sequence is 15 residues long. From germline, CDR1 is MNHEY and CDR2 SVGAGI. V was clipped by 0 bases and J by 4 bases, with 10 bases between them. CDR3 DNA sequence: TGTGCCAGCAGTTACTCGGAGGTCAGTTACAATGAGCAGTTCTTC. This encodes CASSYSEVSYNEQFF.

The chain carries TRBV4-1 and TRBJ1-4; perhaps TRBD1 as D (6 bases). The CDR3 loop spans 17 amino acids. The ends were cut back, 0 bases at V and 5 bases at J, with 16 bases in the middle. From germline, CDR1 is MGHRA and CDR2 YSYEKL. The CDR3 region is CASSQDGLGTKNEKLFF. DNA of the CDR3: TGCGCCAGCAGCCAAGATGGTCTAGGGACAAAAAATGAAAAACTGTTTTTT.

The chain joins TRBV6-1 to TRBJ1-6, with TRBD1 as a possible D gene (5 bases). The CDR3 consists of 19 residues. Between the trimmed V and J ends, which lost 3 bases and 0 bases, there was a span of 18 bases. Germline lookup yields CDR1 MNHNS and CDR2 SASEGT. As DNA, the CDR3 is TGTGCCAGCAGTGAGATAGTCCAGAGGGGATTCTCCTATAATTCACCCCTCCACTTT. Residues: CASSEIVQRGFSYNSPLHF.

The genes are TRBV7-2 and TRBJ2-7; D remains unclear. The CDR3 sequence is 14 residues long. CDR1 is SGHTA, CDR2 FQGNSA, per germline. Trimming took off 5 bases at V and 0 bases at J, with 11 bases between the two ends. CDR3 region: CASSQGNPSYEQYF. CDR3 bases: TGTGCCAGCAGCCAAGGGAACCCCTCCTACGAGCAGTACTTC.

The V call is TRBV28, the J call TRBJ2-7, with D perhaps TRBD2 (5 bases). Between the trimmed V and J ends, which lost 7 bases and 8 bases, there was a span of 15 bases. Germline-derived CDR1 and CDR2 are MDHEN and SYDVKM. The CDR3 sequence is 12 residues long. CDR3 coding DNA: TGTGCCAGCAACTCCCTCGGACTGCAGCAGTACTTC. Its protein product is CASNSLGLQQYF. The full variable domain, rest sourced from reference TRBV28 and TRBJ2-7, is DVKVTQSSRYLVKRTGEKVFLECVQDMDHENMFWYRQDPGLGLRLIYFSYDVKMKEKGDIPEGYSVSREKKERFSLILESASTNQTSMYLCASNSLGLQQYFGPGTRLTVT.

The V and J genes are TRBV27 and TRBJ2-7, with D perhaps TRBD2 (6 bases). Trimming removed 5 bases at V and 3 bases at J, with 14 bases between. This CDR3 contains 14 residues. Germline V gene sequence: CDR1 MNHEY, CDR2 SMNVEV (reference sequence). Here the CDR3 reads CASSPGVVFYEQYF. The DNA for the CDR3 is TGTGCCAGCAGTCCGGGAGTGGTTTTCTACGAGCAGTACTTC.

The J gene is TRBJ2-1, the V gene TRBV4-1; tentative D call: TRBD2 (5 bases). The V and J ends lost 0 bases and 5 bases respectively, with 17 bases between them. This CDR3 is built from 17 residues. Per the germline V gene, CDR1 is MGHRA and CDR2 is YSYEKL. CDR3 DNA sequence: TGCGCCAGCAGCCAAGATTTCGCGGGCCCCCCCCACAATGAGCAGTTCTTC. This encodes CASSQDFAGPPHNEQFF.

The rearrangement joins TRBV7-2 to TRBJ1-4; no reliable D call. The V and J ends lost 0 bases and 12 bases respectively, with 17 bases between them. Looked up from germline, CDR1 is SGHTA and CDR2 is FQGNSA. The CDR3 is 15 residues long. The CDR3 loop is CASSLAGPVIEELFF. In DNA, the CDR3 is TGTGCCAGCAGCTTAGCCGGGCCAGTCATCGAGGAACTGTTTTTT.

This clone was found once. This chain uses TRBV6-6 with TRBJ2-3, with a tentative D call TRBD1 (6 bases). The V gene's germline CDR1 is MNHNY and CDR2 SVGAGI (reference sequence). The ends were cut back, 5 bases at V and 0 bases at J, with 15 bases in the middle. This CDR3 region has 16 residues. The CDR3 loop is CASSQYRASSTDTQYF. DNA of the CDR3: TGTGCCAGCAGTCAATACAGGGCATCTAGCACAGATACGCAGTATTTT.

The V gene is TRBV13, the J gene TRBJ1-2; TRBD1 matches at 7 bases. The CDR3 is made up of 14 amino acids. Germline trimming cut 4 bases from V and 8 bases from J; bases unmatched to any gene: 10. Germline CDR1 reads PRHDT; CDR2 reads FYEKMQ (reference sequence). CDR3 sequence: CASSSPDREVGYTF. CDR3 coding DNA: TGTGCCAGCAGCTCTCCCGACAGGGAAGTCGGCTACACCTTC.

J is TRBJ2-7 and V is TRBV10-2; D remains ambiguous. The CDR3 has 13 residues. From germline, CDR1 is WSHSY and CDR2 SAAADI. Between the trimmed V and J ends, which lost 4 bases and 0 bases, there was a span of 7 bases. The CDR3 nucleotides read TGCGCCAGCAGTGTAGAGCTCTCCTACGAGCAGTACTTC. This codes for CASSVELSYEQYF.

The chain has TRBV27 and TRBJ2-1; a possible D gene is TRBD1 (6 bases). CDR3 length equals 14 residues. The germline V gene encodes CDR1 MNHEY and CDR2 SMNVEV (reference sequence). Trimming took 5 bases from V and 9 from J, leaving 17 bases between them. CDR3 amino acids: CASSPGQFPGEQFF. CDR3 sequence (DNA): TGTGCCAGCAGTCCAGGACAGTTTCCGGGTGAGCAGTTCTTC.

On this clone itself: Additional DNA sequences in this sample encode the identical CDR3. V and J are TRBV4-1 and TRBJ1-1; D gene ambiguous. V lost 4 bases, J lost 5 bases, and 11 bases lay in between. CDR3 length equals 13 residues. Germline lookup yields CDR1 MGHRA and CDR2 YSYEKL. CDR3 sequence reads: CASSPASGTEAFF. The CDR3 DNA follows: TGCGCCAGCAGCCCTGCTTCGGGGACTGAAGCTTTCTTT.

This chain uses TRBV9 with TRBJ1-1; D gene ambiguous. Germline V gives CDR1 SGDLS, CDR2 YYNGEE. V was clipped by 6 bases and J by 0 bases, with 9 bases between them. There are 13 residues in the CDR3. The chain's CDR3 is CASTKILNTEAFF. Written as DNA, the CDR3 is TGTGCCAGCACGAAAATCTTGAACACTGAAGCTTTCTTT.

Turning to this clone: The sample has other DNA sequences that encode this CDR3 too. The gene calls are TRBV6-5 and TRBJ1-4, with a weak D call TRBD1 (5 bases). Trimming took off 2 bases at V and 0 bases at J, with 7 bases between the two ends. The CDR3 contains 15 residues. The germline gives CDR1 MNHEY, CDR2 SVGAGI. The DNA of the CDR3 is TGTGCCAGCAGTTACGTAGGGGCAACTAATGAAAAACTGTTTTTT. The encoded protein is CASSYVGATNEKLFF.

To note about this clone: Other DNA variants within this sample encode the same CDR3. The chain recombines TRBV5-6 with TRBJ2-7, with TRBD1 identical over 8 bases. CDR1 is SGHDT and CDR2 is YYEEEE in the germline V gene. V shed 5 bases and J 5 bases; nucleotides not matched to a gene: 6. CDR3 length: 13 residues. CDR3 sequence: CASSFGQGDEQYF. In DNA form, the CDR3 reads TGTGCCAGCAGTTTCGGACAGGGAGACGAGCAGTACTTC.

This sequence joins TRBV6-5 and TRBJ1-4, with TRBD1 as a possible D gene (6 bases). This CDR3 is built from 14 residues. Per the germline V gene, CDR1 is MNHEY and CDR2 is SVGAGI. Between the trimmed V and J ends, which lost 5 bases and 7 bases, there was a span of 14 bases. The CDR3 loop reads CASSLGGVGEKLFF. DNA for the CDR3: TGTGCCAGCAGTCTCGGGGGCGTTGGTGAAAAACTGTTTTTT.